The present entry profiles one T cell receptor beta chain with its context. What antigen it recognizes has not been identified. Base-call qualities are not available, and no considerably larger clone is one nucleotide away. Collaborating institutions collected whole blood in K2EDTA tubes following their own protocols. For TCRbeta analysis, collaborators shipped samples in one of three forms: frozen whole blood, isolated PBMCs, or DNA extracted from either of those sample types. The data belong to a study of blood T cell repertoires in COVID-19 (dated by TCRdb to the early 2020s). With respect to the entire study: Samples covering the acute and convalescent phases of COVID-19 were provided by collaborators in the United States, Italy and Spain. Deeply sampled blood TCRbeta repertoires from subjects exposed to, actively infected with, or recovered from COVID-19 were included in the dataset. Sample metadata almost always included a de-identified subject ID, COVID-19 status, age in years and sex. The samples were drawn from two sources: the first 160 participants of the ongoing ImmuneRACE study, and 1,254 subjects contributed by 6 global collaborators. The material from the prospective study consisted of cDNA or gDNA derived from T cells, B-cell-depleted T cells, or PBMCs. A freely available public database, intended as a resource for researchers studying the immune response to SARS-CoV-2, is where the repertoires were released. Where available, HLA class I and class II types were taken from metadata supplied by the sample provider and were not determined by assay-based typing. The paper's findings and limits, for the study overall: The quantity of clinical and demographic metadata differed by source and by participant and was supplied without curation.

The CDR3 sequence holds 15 residues, the cysteine and phenylalanine included. Solely the CDR3 DNA is kept, with 45 bases framed from the first base. The germline V gene (reference sequence) gives CDR1 as GTSNPN and CDR2 as SVGIG. V is trimmed back by 0 bases and J by 0 bases, and the junction contains 3 bases that no gene match accounts for. TCRbeta CDR3 regions were amplified from genomic DNA by means of the immunoSEQ Assay, a bias-controlled multiplex PCR. As for the original processing: The number of nucleated cells in each sample was estimated by amplification of reference gene primers within the assay. Sequence reads were collapsed and filtered to measure the absolute abundance of every unique TCRbeta CDR3 rearrangement. Productive Simpson clonality was computed per sample as the square root of Simpson's diversity index over productive rearrangements. TCRdb took over this immuneACCESS table, retaining in-frame rearrangements with V and J assigned. Such tables are incomplete; in checked studies, under half of the missing clones stem from an unresolved V gene, and the remainder is unexplained. For V, J and clone size, that table is used; D and trimming come from the DNA. The sample table lists 50,000 to 65,000 clones, over 80% of them with a count of one. The ten largest clones take up 22% of the sample.

The sequence links TRBV30 to TRBJ2-3; 7 nucleotides in the junction match TRBD1. The TCR sequence derives from a woman aged 60-75 years with acute or convalescent COVID-19. Sequencing was performed on peripheral blood. The CDR3 protein sequence reads: CAWSVKGASTDTQYF. The DNA sequence is TGTGCCTGGAGTGTAAAGGGGGCGAGCACAGATACGCAGTATTTT.